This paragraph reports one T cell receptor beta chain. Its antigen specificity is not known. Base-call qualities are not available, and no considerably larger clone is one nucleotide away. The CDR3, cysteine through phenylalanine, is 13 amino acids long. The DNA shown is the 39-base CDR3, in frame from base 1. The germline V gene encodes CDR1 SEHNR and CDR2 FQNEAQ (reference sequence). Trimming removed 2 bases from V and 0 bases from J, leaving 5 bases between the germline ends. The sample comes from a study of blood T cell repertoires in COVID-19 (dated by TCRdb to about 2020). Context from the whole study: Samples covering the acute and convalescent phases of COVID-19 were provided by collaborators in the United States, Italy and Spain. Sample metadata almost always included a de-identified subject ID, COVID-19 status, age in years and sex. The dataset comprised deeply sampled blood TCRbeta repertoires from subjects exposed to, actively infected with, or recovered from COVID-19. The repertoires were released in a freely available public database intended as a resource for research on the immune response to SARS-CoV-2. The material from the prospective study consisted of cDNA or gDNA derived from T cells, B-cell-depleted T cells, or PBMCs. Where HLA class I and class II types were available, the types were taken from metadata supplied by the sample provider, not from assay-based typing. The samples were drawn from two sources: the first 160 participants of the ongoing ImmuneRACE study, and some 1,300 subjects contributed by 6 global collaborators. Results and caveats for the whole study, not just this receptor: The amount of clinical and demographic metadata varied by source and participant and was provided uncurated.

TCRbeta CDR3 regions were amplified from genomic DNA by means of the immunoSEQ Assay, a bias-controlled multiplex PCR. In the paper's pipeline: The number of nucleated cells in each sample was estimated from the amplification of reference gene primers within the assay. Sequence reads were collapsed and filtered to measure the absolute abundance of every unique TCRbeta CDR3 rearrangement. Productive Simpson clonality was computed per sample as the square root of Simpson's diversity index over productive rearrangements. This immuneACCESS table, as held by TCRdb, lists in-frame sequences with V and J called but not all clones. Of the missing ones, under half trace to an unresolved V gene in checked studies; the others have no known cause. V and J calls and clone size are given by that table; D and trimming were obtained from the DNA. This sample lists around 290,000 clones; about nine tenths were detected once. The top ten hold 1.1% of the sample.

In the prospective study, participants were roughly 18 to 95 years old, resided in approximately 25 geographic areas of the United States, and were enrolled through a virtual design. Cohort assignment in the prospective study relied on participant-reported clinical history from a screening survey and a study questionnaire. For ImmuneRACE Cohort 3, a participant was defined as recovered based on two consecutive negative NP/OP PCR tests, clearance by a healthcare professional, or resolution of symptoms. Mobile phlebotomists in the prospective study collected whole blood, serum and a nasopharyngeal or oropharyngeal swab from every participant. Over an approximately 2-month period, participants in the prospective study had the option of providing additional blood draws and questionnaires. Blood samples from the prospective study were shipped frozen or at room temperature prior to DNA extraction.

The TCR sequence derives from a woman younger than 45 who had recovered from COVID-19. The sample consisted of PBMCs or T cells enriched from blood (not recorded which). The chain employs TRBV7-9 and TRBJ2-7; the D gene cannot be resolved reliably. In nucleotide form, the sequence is TGTGCCAGCAGCTTATTCGGCTCCTACGAGCAGTACTTC. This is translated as CASSLFGSYEQYF.